This TCR beta chain was captured in a study of blood T cell repertoires in COVID-19. Study at large: Both acute and convalescent COVID-19 samples were obtained from the United States, Italy and Spain. Sample material is recorded as cDNA or gDNA derived from T cells, B-cell-depleted T cells, or PBMCs.

Across over 20 US areas, participants ranged in age from 18 to 89 years. Researchers sorted participants into cohorts using their self-reported clinical history. Germline CDR1 SGHNT, CDR2 YYREEE (reference sequence). The CDR3 runs 18 residues. Germline trimming cut 0 bases from V and 3 bases from J; bases unmatched to any gene: 15. TCRdb's copy holds only in-frame clones and misses some; the assay was immunoSEQ multiplex PCR. In the table there are about 250,000 clones, roughly 86% of which are singletons. Sequencing used PBMCs or T cells enriched from blood (not recorded which). This receptor was identified in a woman aged 45-60 years who had recovered from COVID-19. This chain joins TRBV5-4 and TRBJ2-7; TRBD2 aligns across 7 bases. In DNA form, the CDR3 reads TGTGCCAGCAGCTTGGGTATGCCGTTCGGGGGGAGGATCTACGAGCAGTACTTC. It codes for CASSLGMPFGGRIYEQYF.